This T cell receptor beta chain was retrieved from a study of cytomegalovirus exposure and HLA in healthy donors. Study results and caveats: Clonal expansion, a later analysis showed, was greater in HLA-associated TCR beta chains than in equally common others. Productive rates of about 87% or about 30% were seen for most TCR beta V segments in an earlier analysis. Roughly even sequencing depth across donors was the assumption behind the presence/absence analyses. Both high specificity and high sensitivity reportedly marked the classifier's diagnosis of cytomegalovirus status.

With respect to this clone: Its target is not known.

The PCR ran on 60 Vbeta and 13 Jbeta primers. Here immunoSEQ multiplex PCR was the method, and the copy in TCRdb shows in-frame clones only, minus some. The sample lists 150,000 or so clones; approximately 82% were seen once. The clonotype was recovered from a man between 18 and 29 years old in good health and CMV-seropositive. Sequencing was done on a sample of PBMCs.

The CDR3 reads CASSPGVGPLAEKNTEAFF. CDR3 bases: TGTGCCAGCAGCCCCGGGGTGGGGCCACTAGCGGAGAAGAACACTGAAGCTTTCTTT. The rearrangement uses TRBV7-2 and TRBJ1-1; D may be TRBD1 (5 bases). Per the germline V gene, CDR1 is SGHTA and CDR2 is FQGNSA. The V gene lost 5 bases and the J gene lost 1 base, with 26 bases spanning the gap. The CDR3 spans 19 residues.